The 13 T cell receptor beta chains presented below share a single source sample, sequenced in a study of blood T cell repertoires in COVID-19. The table came from immunoSEQ multiplex PCR; TCRdb's copy has only in-frame clones and leaves some out. Here the sample spans 150,000 to 200,000 clones, 65% to 85% being singletons. The sample consisted of peripheral blood. These receptors were obtained from a woman aged 25 to 45 with acute or convalescent COVID-19.

V usage is TRBV7-2 and J usage is TRBJ1-2; D not resolved. Germline CDR1 SGHTA, CDR2 FQGNSA. V dropped 4 bases and J dropped 2 bases, with 8 bases sitting between them. The CDR3 is 13 amino acids. The CDR3 loop reads CASSSRENYGYTF. In DNA, the CDR3 is TGTGCCAGCAGCTCGAGGGAGAACTATGGCTACACCTTC.

This clone has only a few counts. The rearrangement joins TRBV18 to TRBJ1-4; 8 bases map to TRBD1. Germline-derived CDR1 and CDR2 are KGHSH and LQKENI. J gave up 6 bases and V 8 bases, and 11 bases lay outside the gene matches. The CDR3 has 15 residues. In nucleotides, the CDR3 is TGTGCCAGCGCAGTCGCGACAGGGGCTGATGAAAAACTGTTTTTT. Translated: CASAVATGADEKLFF.

The V and J genes are TRBV5-6 and TRBJ1-1, with 9 bases matching TRBD1. V gave up 5 bases and J gave up 3 bases; unmatched junction bases: 11. In germline, CDR1 is SGHDT, CDR2 YYEEEE. The CDR3 has 16 amino acids. This chain's CDR3 is CASSRGTGLGDTEAFF. The DNA of the CDR3 is TGTGCCAGCAGTAGAGGGACAGGGCTTGGGGACACTGAAGCTTTCTTT. Variable domain in full (rest from reference TRBV5-6 and TRBJ1-1): DAGVTQSPTHLIKTRGQQVTLRCSPKSGHDTVSWYQQALGQGPQFIFQYYEEEERQRGNFPDRFSGHQFPNYSSELNVNALLLGDSALYLCASSRGTGLGDTEAFFGQGTRLTVV.

J is TRBJ2-6 and V is TRBV18; D is unclear. In germline, CDR1 is KGHSH, CDR2 LQKENI. CDR3 length: 14 amino acids. The germline V and J ends were trimmed by 3 bases and 0 bases, with 3 bases remaining between them. CDR3 in DNA: TGTGCCAGCTCACCCCTCTCTGGGGCCAACGTCCTGACTTTC. Its translation: CASSPLSGANVLTF.

This chain links TRBV6-4 with TRBJ2-1; 14 bases agree with TRBD2. Per the germline V gene, CDR1 is MRHNA and CDR2 is SNTAGT. The CDR3 has 15 residues. J was trimmed by 8 bases and V by 4 bases; bases with no gene match: 4. The CDR3 loop reads CASSVGLAGGDEQFF. CDR3 in DNA: TGTGCCAGCAGTGTTGGACTAGCGGGAGGCGATGAGCAGTTCTTC.

This clone came up a few times. The chain combines TRBV30 with TRBJ2-6; D remains ambiguous. V gave up 0 bases and J gave up 2 bases, with 5 bases separating them. This CDR3 contains 14 residues. CDR1 is GTSNPN, CDR2 SVGIG, per germline (reference sequence). This CDR3 is CAWSVPAGANVLTF. CDR3 DNA sequence: TGTGCCTGGAGTGTACCAGCTGGGGCCAACGTCCTGACTTTC. Filled out from reference TRBV30 and TRBJ2-6, the complete variable domain reads SQTIHQWPATLVQPVGSPLSLECTVEGTSNPNLYWYRQAAGRGLQLLFYSVGIGQISSEVPQNLSASRPQDRQFILSSKKLLLSDSGFYLCAWSVPAGANVLTFGAGSRLTVL.

This clone was seen only once. The J gene is TRBJ1-6, the V gene TRBV28; perhaps TRBD1 as D (6 bases). The CDR3 contains 15 residues. The germline CDR1 and CDR2 sequences are MDHEN and SYDVKM. Trimming cost V 6 bases and J 7 bases, with 16 bases left between them. CDR3 protein: CASSRSGEWNSPLHF. DNA of the CDR3: TGTGCCAGCAGCCGATCAGGGGAGTGGAATTCACCCCTCCACTTT. The complete variable domain, with remaining parts taken from reference TRBV28 and TRBJ1-6, reads DVKVTQSSRYLVKRTGEKVFLECVQDMDHENMFWYRQDPGLGLRLIYFSYDVKMKEKGDIPEGYSVSREKKERFSLILESASTNQTSMYLCASSRSGEWNSPLHFGNGTRLTVT.

This chain joins TRBV5-1 and TRBJ2-7; D gene ambiguous. Deletions cut 4 bases from V and 2 bases from J, with 10 bases between. Germline assignment: CDR1 SGHRS and CDR2 YFSETQ. CDR3 length: 13 residues. Written as DNA, the CDR3 is TGCGCCAGCAGCCGCACAGTAACCTACGAGCAGTACTTC. It translates to CASSRTVTYEQYF.

The chain links TRBV2 to TRBJ1-1; perhaps TRBD1 as D (5 bases). There are 14 residues in the CDR3. Germline CDR1 reads SNHLY; CDR2 reads FYNNEI. The V gene lost 10 bases and the J gene lost 0 bases, with 15 bases spanning the gap. As DNA, the CDR3 is TGTGCCACCACCCAGGGTCGGATGAACACTGAAGCTTTCTTT. This gives the protein CATTQGRMNTEAFF.

This chain links TRBV6-1 with TRBJ1-2; TRBD1 agrees at 9 bases. J gave up 4 bases and V 2 bases, and 11 bases lay outside the gene matches. There are 17 residues in the CDR3. Looked up from germline, CDR1 is MNHNS and CDR2 is SASEGT. In nucleotides, the CDR3 is TGTGCCAGCAGTGAACTCACAGGGGGCGTACGGTCCTATGGCTACACCTTC. Protein: CASSELTGGVRSYGYTF.

Note on this clone: In the same sample, other DNA sequences code for this CDR3. This chain joins TRBV9 and TRBJ2-7; a weak D match, TRBD1 (6 bases). V was shortened by 0 bases and J by 2 bases, with 9 bases between the two germline ends. Looked up from germline, CDR1 is SGDLS and CDR2 is YYNGEE. The CDR3 covers 14 residues. The DNA of the CDR3 is TGTGCCAGCAGCGTAGGGGCAGGGGCCTACGAGCAGTACTTC. Translated: CASSVGAGAYEQYF.

The V call is TRBV5-1, the J call TRBJ2-1; TRBD2 might be the D (5 bases). The V end lost 3 bases, the J end lost 0 bases, and 13 bases lay between the germline ends. This CDR3 spans 16 amino acids. Germline values: CDR1 SGHRS, CDR2 YFSETQ. CDR3 DNA: TGCGCCAGCAGCTCTTTAGCGTCACCCTCCTACAATGAGCAGTTCTTC. Its translation is CASSSLASPSYNEQFF.

The rearrangement uses TRBV2 and TRBJ2-1; 12 bases are a match to TRBD2. The germline gives CDR1 SNHLY, CDR2 FYNNEI. Trimming removed 7 bases from V and 12 bases from J; junction bases left unmatched: 7. The CDR3 runs 13 residues. DNA of the CDR3: TGTGCCAGCACCCCGACTAGCGGGAGCCTGCAGTTCTTC. Its protein product is CASTPTSGSLQFF.